A single sample is the source of the 6 T cell receptor beta chains below, sequenced in a study of shared clonotypes between healthy human individuals. In the naive CD8 group, cells lacked CD45RO and were positively selected for CCR7, so terminally differentiated effector memory CD45RA+ cells were left out. Some clones are missing from TCRdb's copy, which holds only in-frame ones; the method was immunoSEQ multiplex PCR. The table lists roughly 2,000,000 clones, about 95% of them singletons. Source material: naive CD8+ T cells sorted from blood. The origin of the receptors is a man aged 18 to 30 in good health.

This chain connects TRBV10-1 to TRBJ2-5; 10 bases fit TRBD2. The germline V gene encodes CDR1 WNHNN and CDR2 SYGVQD (reference sequence). The CDR3 runs 14 residues. Losses at the gene ends were 9 bases for V and 4 bases for J; bases not matched to a gene: 8. The CDR3 coding sequence is TGCGCCAGTAGAGCTATAGCGGGAGGAGAGACCCAGTACTTC. It specifies CASRAIAGGETQYF.

This clone has a handful of counts. In the same sample, other DNA sequences code for this CDR3. The V gene is TRBV9, the J gene TRBJ1-1; a weak D match, TRBD1 (5 bases). Germline V lookup: CDR1 SGDLS, CDR2 YYNGEE. The length of the CDR3 is 13 residues. V was pared by 0 bases and J by 3 bases, with 6 bases between. This CDR3 reads CASSVGGHTEAFF. The CDR3 DNA follows: TGTGCCAGCAGCGTAGGGGGACACACTGAAGCTTTCTTT.

The chain joins TRBV7-6 to TRBJ1-5, with unresolved D. The germline V gene has CDR1 SGHVS and CDR2 FNYEAQ. With 5 bases removed from V and 4 bases from J, the gap between germline ends came to 15 bases. The CDR3 covers 15 residues. The CDR3 sequence is CASSLSVSDNQPQHF. As DNA, the CDR3 is TGTGCCAGCAGCCTTTCGGTATCGGATAATCAGCCCCAGCATTTT.

The rearrangement joins TRBV4-3 to TRBJ2-2; TRBD1 is a possible D gene (6 bases). Germline V CDR1 and CDR2: LGHNA, YSLEER. The CDR3 spans 17 residues. Trimming cost V 0 bases and J 3 bases, with 14 bases left between them. CDR3: CASSQDLAGAYTGELFF. For the CDR3, the DNA is TGCGCCAGCAGCCAAGATCTAGCAGGGGCTTACACCGGGGAGCTGTTTTTT.

This clone was detected only once. CDR3 nucleotide sequence: TGTGCCAGCAGCTTGATTTACCGCTGGGACCCCGGAGGTGGCTACACCTTC. Translation: CASSLIYRWDPGGGYTF. The chain is built from TRBV5-4 and TRBJ1-2; D is perhaps TRBD1 (5 bases). Germline V lookup: CDR1 SGHNT, CDR2 YYREEE (reference sequence). V dropped 1 base and J dropped 7 bases, with 23 bases sitting between them. The CDR3 runs to 17 residues.

This chain connects TRBV21-1 to TRBJ2-7. TRBV21-1 is termed a pseudogene. The CDR3 is made up of 17 amino acids. The CDR3 DNA is TGTGCCAGCAACAAACAACGGCAGCAAACGAGCTCCTACGAGCAGTACTTC. Translation: CASNKQRQQTSSYEQYF.